Shown below are 26 T cell receptor gamma chains from a single sample sequenced in a study of intestinal T cells in coeliac disease (dated by TCRdb to about 2020). To prepare the library, multiplex PCR was applied. Sequencing used an Ion Torrent PGM. The LymphoTrack kit, which has primers carrying Illumina adapters, was used to amplify TRG repertoires from roughly 200 ng of biopsy DNA. Via CATT, TCRdb reprocessed the public reads, and rows with identical DNA were then joined. The sample yields some 400 gamma-chain clones; 52% were counted once. In total, the top ten clones hold around 26% of the sample. For each case, genomic DNA was isolated from ten 5-um FFPE scrolls with the QIAamp DNA FFPE tissue kit. The sample was a duodenal biopsy. These receptors all come from a human donor with celiac disease.

This chain joins TRGV10 and TRGJ1 or TRGJ2. TRGV10 is an ORF, and what it does is uncertain. This CDR3 comprises 12 residues. Trimming took 11 bases from V and 12 from J; bases not matched to a gene: 17. CDR3 sequence (DNA): TGTGCTGCGACACCCGTAGTCCTTGGGAAACTCTTT. Translating gives CAATPVVLGKLF.

The chain recombines TRGV9 with TRGJ1 or TRGJ2. Germline V CDR1 and CDR2: GITISATS, ISYDGTV (reference sequence). The CDR3 consists of 10 residues. Trimming took 9 bases from V and 7 from J; bases not matched to a gene: 6. The CDR3 loop is CALGAYKKLF. For the CDR3, the DNA is TGTGCCTTGGGGGCATATAAGAAACTCTTT.

A note on this clone: The protein given by TCRdb reflects a much larger clone and differs at residue 9 from this DNA's translation, likely from a read error; the protein shown is the DNA's translation. J is TRGJ1 or TRGJ2 and V is TRGV3. Germline lookup yields CDR1 VTNTFY and CDR2 YDVSTARD (reference sequence). This CDR3 is 12 amino acids long. CDR3 coding DNA: TGTGCCACCTGGGAGGGGCGTTATGAGAAACTCTTT. It codes for CATWEGRYEKLF.

About this clone itself: This DNA's translation differs at residue 14 from TCRdb's protein, which comes from a much larger clone; a read error is likely, and the protein shown is translated from the DNA. CDR3 nucleotide sequence: TGTGCCACCTGGGCCCTTCATACCACTGGTTGGTTCAAGCTATTT. It is translated as CATWALHTTGWFKLF. The chain links TRGV4 to TRGJP1. Germline CDR1 and CDR2: EGSTGY and YDSYTSSV. The CDR3 is 15 residues long.

This clone appeared a few times. V is TRGV4 and J is TRGJP2. The germline V gene encodes CDR1 EGSTGY and CDR2 YDSYTSSV. V lost 2 bases to trimming and J lost 3 bases; unmatched junction nucleotides: 3. The CDR3 length is 14 residues. Here the CDR3 reads CATWDVGSDWIKTF. The CDR3 coding sequence is TGTGCCACCTGGGATGTGGGTAGTGATTGGATCAAGACGTTT.

V usage is TRGV4 and J usage is TRGJ1 or TRGJ2. The CDR3 has 12 amino acids. CDR1 and CDR2 from the germline V gene are EGSTGY and YDSYTSSV. This CDR3 is CAPGMGNYKKLF. The CDR3 DNA reads as TGTGCACCCGGGATGGGCAATTATAAGAAACTCTTT.

This clone was found once. At one end, the junction sequence differs from germline, possibly due to a read error. The chain couples TRGV10 to TRGJP1. TRGV10 is filed as an ORF, its function uncertain. The CDR3 is 14 amino acids. The CDR3 DNA reads as TGTGCTGCGTTGTGGGACAGGAGGTGTAGGTTCAAGATATTT. Its protein is CAALWDRRCRFKIF.

The chain couples TRGV10 to TRGJP1. TRGV10 is annotated as an ORF whose role is uncertain. V was clipped by 8 bases and J by 6 bases; unmatched bases: 13. This CDR3 contains 15 residues. The CDR3 is CAAWDIFRAGWFKIF. The CDR3 nucleotides are TGTGCTGCGTGGGATATCTTTCGGGCTGGTTGGTTCAAGATATTT.

By its share, this clone is large. J is TRGJP2 and V is TRGV2. This CDR3 contains 14 residues. Germline V CDR1 and CDR2: EGSNGY, YDSYNSKV. V was pared by 1 base and J by 5 bases, with 4 bases of the junction left unmatched. CDR3 sequence: CATWDGLSDWIKTF. The CDR3 nucleotides are TGTGCCACCTGGGACGGCCTGAGTGATTGGATCAAGACGTTT.

The genes are TRGV3 and TRGJ1 or TRGJ2. CDR3 size: 17 residues. Germline CDR1 VTNTFY, CDR2 YDVSTARD (reference sequence). The ends lost 0 bases at V and 2 bases at J; junction bases unmatched: 13. The CDR3 loop is CATWDRPHHPHYYKKLF. In DNA form, the CDR3 reads TGTGCCACCTGGGACAGGCCACACCACCCCCATTATTATAAGAAACTCTTT.

The table lists this clone with a count of one. The chain has TRGV4 and TRGJ1 or TRGJ2. After removal of 12 bases from V and 3 bases from J, the junction contained 29 bases not matched to a gene. The length of the CDR3 is 18 residues. Per the germline V gene, CDR1 is EGSTGY and CDR2 is YDSYTSSV. The CDR3 region has the DNA TGTGCCCACCTGGGGGCGAAGACGGGGGCCCTCTTTTATTATAAGAAACTCTTT. Its protein is CAHLGAKTGALFYYKKLF.

To note about this clone: An end of the junction differs from the germline gene, which may be a read error. Other nucleotide sequences from this sample produce the same CDR3. The CDR3 sequence: CATWDRLQKLF. The CDR3 DNA reads TGCGCCACCTGGGACAGGCTCCAGAAACTCTTT. This sequence joins TRGV3 and TRGJ1 or TRGJ2. Per the germline V gene, CDR1 is VTNTFY and CDR2 is YDVSTARD (reference sequence). The CDR3 covers 11 residues.

The CDR3 reads CATWVYYIYKKLF. DNA for the CDR3: TGTGCCACCTGGGTGTATTATATTTACAAGAAACTCTTT. This sequence joins TRGV2 and TRGJ1 or TRGJ2. The CDR3 is 13 residues long. Germline CDR1 is EGSNGY and CDR2 is YDSYNSKV. With 5 bases clipped from V and 10 bases from J, the junction kept 14 bases outside the gene matches.

Regarding this clone: Just one base apart from a much larger clone, this may be a read error. The V call is TRGV2, the J call TRGJP2. The germline V gene encodes CDR1 EGSNGY and CDR2 YDSYNSKV. This CDR3 contains 10 residues. The CDR3 DNA reads as TGTGCCACCTGGTTTTGGACCAAGACGTTT. Its protein product is CATWFWTKTF.

This chain links TRGV8 with TRGJP2. V dropped 1 base and J dropped 2; count of bases not matched to a gene: 7. The CDR3 has 16 residues. Germline CDR1 reads VENAVY; CDR2 reads YDSYNSRV. CDR3 nucleotide sequence: TGTGCCACCTGGGATAGTCTGGGCAGTAGTGATTGGATCAAGACGTTT. Protein sequence: CATWDSLGSSDWIKTF.

This chain uses TRGV4 with TRGJ1 or TRGJ2. This CDR3 region has 16 residues. Trimming at V came to 4 bases and at J to 2 bases, leaving 14 bases not matched to a gene. CDR1 is EGSTGY, CDR2 YDSYTSSV, per germline. The CDR3 DNA is TGTGCCACCTGGGACCAATTGTGGGCCGATTATTATAAGAAACTCTTT. As protein: CATWDQLWADYYKKLF.

This clone was seen more than once but under ten times. This chain connects TRGV4 to TRGJ1 or TRGJ2. This CDR3 is 15 amino acids long. Germline CDR1 is EGSTGY and CDR2 is YDSYTSSV. With 10 bases clipped from V and 4 bases from J, the junction kept 19 bases outside the gene matches. The CDR3, as DNA: TGTGCCACATTAATGATCCTGGAATCCTATTATAAGAAACTCTTT. Amino acids: CATLMILESYYKKLF.

A remark on this clone: One end of the junction is discordant with germline, which a read error may explain. The rearrangement joins TRGV4 to TRGJ1 or TRGJ2. Germline assignment: CDR1 EGSTGY and CDR2 YDSYTSSV. This CDR3 contains 12 residues. CDR3 in amino acids: CASTPAGYKKLF. CDR3 DNA: TGTGCATCTACTCCCGCAGGGTATAAAAAACTCTTT.

This clone has just a few counts. The rearrangement links TRGV4 to TRGJ1 or TRGJ2. V trimming: 0 bases; J trimming: 10 bases; junction bases outside the gene matches: 12. The length of the CDR3 is 14 residues. Germline CDR1 reads EGSTGY; CDR2 reads YDSYTSSV. CDR3 protein: CATWDGLWAIKKLF. The CDR3 DNA is TGTGCCACCTGGGATGGGCTATGGGCTATAAAGAAACTCTTT.

The rearrangement joins TRGV10 to TRGJP1. TRGV10 qualifies as an ORF whose function is uncertain. This CDR3 has 13 residues. Trimming took 8 bases from V and 6 from J; bases not matched to a gene: 7. The CDR3 sequence is CAAWDIPGWFKIF. The CDR3 region has the DNA TGTGCTGCGTGGGATATACCTGGTTGGTTCAAGATATTT.

This chain connects TRGV9 to TRGJ1 or TRGJ2. The CDR3 contains 12 residues. After removal of 3 bases from V and 3 bases from J, the junction contained 2 bases not matched to a gene. Germline-derived CDR1 and CDR2 are GITISATS and ISYDGTV (reference sequence). CDR3 loop: CALWERYYKKLF. DNA of the CDR3: TGTGCCTTGTGGGAGCGTTATTATAAGAAACTCTTT.

Concerning this clone: Possible read error: a much larger clone is one base away. Other DNA sequences in this specimen translate into the identical CDR3. The chain uses TRGV11 and TRGJ1 or TRGJ2. TRGV11 is classed as an ORF, of uncertain function. The CDR3 loop spans 14 amino acids. CDR3 protein: CACWRPRNYYKKLF. The CDR3 DNA reads as TGTGCTTGCTGGCGTCCCCGGAATTATTATAAGAAACTCTTT.

This chain uses TRGV10 with TRGJ1 or TRGJ2. TRGV10 is treated as an ORF (open reading frame) with a function not yet certain. This CDR3 contains 11 residues. J gave up 13 bases and V 8 bases, and 12 bases lay outside the gene matches. The CDR3 nucleotides are TGTGCTGCGTGGATACTTTTTGGTAAACTCTTT. It codes for CAAWILFGKLF.

This chain joins TRGV3 and TRGJ1 or TRGJ2. V was pared by 0 bases and J by 2 bases, with 10 bases of the junction left unmatched. This CDR3 has 16 residues. Germline CDR1 and CDR2: VTNTFY and YDVSTARD (reference sequence). The CDR3 DNA is TGTGCCACCTGGGACAGGCCACACCCCCATTATTATAAGAAACTCTTT. Protein: CATWDRPHPHYYKKLF.

This clone counts as hyperexpanded (1% or more). The same CDR3 also results from other DNA sequences found in this sample. The chain employs TRGV10 and TRGJ1 or TRGJ2. TRGV10 belongs to the ORF category, with a function that is uncertain. CDR3 length equals 11 residues. After removal of 8 bases from V and 11 bases from J, the junction contained 10 bases not matched to a gene. The CDR3 bases are TGTGCTGCGTGGGATTACGGGCAGAAACTCTTT. This encodes CAAWDYGQKLF.

This clone appeared a few times. The chain links TRGV2 to TRGJ1 or TRGJ2. V lost 2 bases and J lost 9; bases outside the gene matches: 4. Germline assignment: CDR1 EGSNGY and CDR2 YDSYNSKV. CDR3 length: 11 residues. The CDR3 region is CATWDAGKKLF. In DNA, the CDR3 is TGTGCCACCTGGGACGCTGGTAAGAAACTCTTT.